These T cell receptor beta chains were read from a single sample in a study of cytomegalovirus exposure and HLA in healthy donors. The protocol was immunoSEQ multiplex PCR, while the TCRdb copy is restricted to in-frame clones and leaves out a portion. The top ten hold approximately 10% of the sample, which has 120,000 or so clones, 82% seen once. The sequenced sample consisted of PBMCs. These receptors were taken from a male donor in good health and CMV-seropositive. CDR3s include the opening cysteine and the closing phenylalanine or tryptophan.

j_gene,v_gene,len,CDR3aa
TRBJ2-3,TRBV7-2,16,CASSLAAGNAGDTQYF
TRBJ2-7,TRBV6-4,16,CASSEPGGLIPYEQYF
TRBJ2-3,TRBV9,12,CASSSHTDTQYF
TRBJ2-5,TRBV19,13,CASSVAGRETQYF
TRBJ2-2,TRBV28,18,CASSFSRFSARWTGELFF
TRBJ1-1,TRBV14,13,CASSQVEGLEAFF
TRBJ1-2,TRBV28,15,CASSLSGGRVYGYTF
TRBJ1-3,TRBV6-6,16,CASSYDPRQAGNTIYF
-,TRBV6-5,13,CASSRQGKGEQYF
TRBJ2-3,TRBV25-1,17,CASSDPLTGGGTDTQYF
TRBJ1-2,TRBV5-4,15,CASSFQGAVNYGYTF
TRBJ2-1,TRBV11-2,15,CASSGPTYPGNEQFF
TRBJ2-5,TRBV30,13,CAWSPTRSETQYF
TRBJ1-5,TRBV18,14,CASSPGLVDQPQHF
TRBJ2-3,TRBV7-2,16,CASSSNIDRGTDTQYF
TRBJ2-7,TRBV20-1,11,CSARDQYEQYF
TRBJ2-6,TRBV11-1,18,CASSLVAGGPSGANVLTF
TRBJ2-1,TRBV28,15,CASSFLERAYNEQFF
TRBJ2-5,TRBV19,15,CASSIDGALGETQYF
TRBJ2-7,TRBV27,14,CASSPSGTGTSQYF
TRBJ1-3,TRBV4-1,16,CASSQDGAPSGNTIYF
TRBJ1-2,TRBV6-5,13,CASSYSRNYGYTF
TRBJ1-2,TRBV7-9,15,CASVKVAQDFYGYTF
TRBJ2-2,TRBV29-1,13,CSVRRGGTGELFF
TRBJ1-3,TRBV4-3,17,CASSQEGLRSSGNTIYF
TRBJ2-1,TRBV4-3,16,CASSQTQWDSYNEQFF
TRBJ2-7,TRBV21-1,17,CASSKENGQTSSYEQYF
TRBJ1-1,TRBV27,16,CASSLLTGGVGTEAFF
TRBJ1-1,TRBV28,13,CASRLDRNTEAFF
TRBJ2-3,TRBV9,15,CASSVGLERRDTQYF
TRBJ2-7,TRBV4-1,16,CASSPLGAGGSYEQYF
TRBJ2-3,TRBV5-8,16,CASSSRITSFTDTQYF
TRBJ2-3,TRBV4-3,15,CASSHGREVPNTQYF
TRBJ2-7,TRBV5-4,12,CASSLDYYEQYF
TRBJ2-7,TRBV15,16,CATSRGGQGSSYEQYF
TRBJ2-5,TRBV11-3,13,CASSGQGKETQYF
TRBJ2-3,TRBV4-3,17,CASSQAGGAAVTDTQYF
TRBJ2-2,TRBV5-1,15,CASSLAGQGVGELFF
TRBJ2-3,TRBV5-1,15,CASSLVAGRTDTQYF
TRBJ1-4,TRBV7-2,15,CASRPTGVAGEKLFF
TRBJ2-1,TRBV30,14,CASPRTGVGNEQFF
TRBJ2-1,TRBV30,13,CAWTPGRPNEQFF
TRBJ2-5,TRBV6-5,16,CASSYSTSWIQETQYF
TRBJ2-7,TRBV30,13,CAWSPGSTYEQYF
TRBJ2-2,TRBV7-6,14,CASSFEGAVGELFF
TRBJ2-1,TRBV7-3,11,CASSLSGEQFF
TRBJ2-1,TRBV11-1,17,CASSFIRTGGGGNEQFF